The T cell receptor beta chain described here comes from a study of blood T cell repertoires in COVID-19. The data were produced by immunoSEQ multiplex PCR, yet TCRdb's version contains in-frame clones alone and is incomplete. Of a few hundred thousand clones listed, 80% to 90% are singletons. Germline CDR1 reads PRHDT; CDR2 reads FYEKMQ (reference sequence). CDR3 length equals 16 residues. The trim removed 6 bases at V and 4 bases at J, leaving 9 bases unmatched. Specimen: peripheral blood. V gene TRBV13 combines with J gene TRBJ2-2; the match to TRBD1 covers 9 bases. This receptor was taken from a woman aged 45-65 years with COVID-19, enrolled during active disease. The CDR3, as DNA: TGTGCCAGCAGAGAAACAGGGGGCGCGAGCACCGGGGAGCTGTTTTTT. As protein: CASRETGGASTGELFF.